The 27 T cell receptor beta chains in this list originate from one sample, sequenced in a study of blood T cell repertoires in COVID-19. Clones were read by immunoSEQ multiplex PCR, and TCRdb kept only the in-frame ones, dropping some. The sample includes under 350,000 clones, under 90% of them seen just once. Specimen: PBMCs or T cells enriched from blood (not recorded which). The source of these receptors is a woman aged 55-70 years who had recovered from COVID-19.

J is TRBJ2-2 and V is TRBV4-2, with 11 bases aligning to TRBD2. The CDR3 extends over 16 amino acids. The germline V gene encodes CDR1 LGHNA and CDR2 YNFKEQ. V was clipped by 4 bases and J by 4 bases; unmatched bases: 5. The DNA for the CDR3 is TGTGCCAGCAGCCTCGGACTAGCGGGTAGCACCGGGGAGCTGTTTTTT. It codes for CASSLGLAGSTGELFF.

The J gene is TRBJ1-1, the V gene TRBV29-1, with 7 bases lining up with TRBD1. CDR1 and CDR2 (germline): SQVTM, ANQGSEA. CDR3 size: 12 residues. V was clipped by 6 bases and J by 5 bases; unmatched bases: 6. The CDR3, as DNA: TGCAGCGTAGACAGGGTCCGAACTGAAGCTTTCTTT. Amino acid sequence: CSVDRVRTEAFF.

This clone was seen more than once but under ten times. V gene TRBV5-6 combines with J gene TRBJ2-3, with D maybe TRBD1 (5 bases). CDR1 is SGHDT, CDR2 YYEEEE, per germline. Trimming stripped 6 bases from V and 5 bases from J, with 19 bases between. This CDR3 region has 15 residues. The CDR3 coding sequence is TGTGCCAGCACGCCCACGCAGGGTAGGATAGATACGCAGTATTTT. It yields the protein CASTPTQGRIDTQYF. Combining the CDR3 with reference TRBV5-6 and TRBJ2-3 gives the whole variable domain DAGVTQSPTHLIKTRGQQVTLRCSPKSGHDTVSWYQQALGQGPQFIFQYYEEEERQRGNFPDRFSGHQFPNYSSELNVNALLLGDSALYLCASTPTQGRIDTQYFGPGTRLTVL.

The chain carries TRBV11-2 and TRBJ2-3; a possible D gene is TRBD2 (6 bases). Germline loops: CDR1 SGHAT, CDR2 FQNNGV. CDR3 length: 14 residues. V was clipped by 3 bases and J by 11 bases, with 18 bases between them. The CDR3 DNA is TGTGCCAGCAGCTTCCAAACAGGAATCGGGGGGCAGTATTTT. Residues: CASSFQTGIGGQYF.

The chain is built from TRBV5-1 and TRBJ2-1, with D maybe TRBD2 (5 bases). The CDR3 covers 14 residues. Between the trimmed V and J ends, which lost 0 bases and 6 bases, there was a span of 10 bases. CDR1 and CDR2 (germline): SGHRS, YFSETQ. CDR3 loop: CASSLAAGGNEQFF. Here the CDR3 DNA reads TGCGCCAGCAGCTTGGCGGCGGGTGGCAATGAGCAGTTCTTC.

CDR3 in amino acids: CASSGVWNEKLFF. The DNA of the CDR3 is TGTGCCAGCTCAGGGGTGTGGAATGAAAAACTGTTTTTT. The chain couples TRBV28 to TRBJ1-4, with D perhaps TRBD1 (6 bases). CDR1 is MDHEN, CDR2 SYDVKM, per germline. There are 13 residues in the CDR3. V was shortened by 8 bases and J by 5 bases, with 12 bases between the two germline ends.

This chain connects TRBV2 to TRBJ2-7, with D possibly being TRBD2 (6 bases). This CDR3 contains 15 residues. Germline CDR1 and CDR2: SNHLY and FYNNEI. Deletions cut 2 bases from V and 6 bases from J, with 17 bases between. In DNA form, the CDR3 reads TGTGCCAGCAGTGAATCTTGGAGGGAAGTAACCGAGCAGTACTTC. The encoded protein is CASSESWREVTEQYF.

This chain uses TRBV5-4 with TRBJ1-1; 10 bases are a match to TRBD1. Germline V CDR1 and CDR2: SGHNT, YYREEE (reference sequence). V trimming: 3 bases; J trimming: 11 bases; junction bases outside the gene matches: 7. The CDR3 has 13 residues. CDR3 coding DNA: TGTGCCAGCAGCTCTATCGACAGGGGGCTCGCTTTCTTT. Translating gives CASSSIDRGLAFF.

The V and J genes are TRBV7-6 and TRBJ2-5; the D gene is possibly TRBD2 (7 bases). There are 16 residues in the CDR3. The V end was cut by 0 bases, the J end by 4 bases, with 15 bases between. CDR1 and CDR2 (germline): SGHVS, FNYEAQ. This CDR3 is CASSLAGGPQRETQYF. DNA of the CDR3: TGTGCCAGCAGCTTAGCGGGGGGGCCCCAGCGAGAGACCCAGTACTTC.

The gene calls are TRBV7-9 and TRBJ1-1; a weak D match, TRBD1 (5 bases). The CDR3 runs 17 residues. Germline CDR1 is SEHNR and CDR2 is FQNEAQ (reference sequence). V lost 5 bases and J 0 bases, leaving 19 bases between the germline ends. The CDR3 region has the DNA TGTGCCAGCAGCCAAACTAGGGACTCTTCCTTGAACACTGAAGCTTTCTTT. This gives the protein CASSQTRDSSLNTEAFF.

This clone came up a few times. The chain couples TRBV19 to TRBJ1-4; D not resolved. This CDR3 comprises 16 residues. Trimming removed 5 bases from V and 8 bases from J, with 21 bases in between. The V gene's germline CDR1 is LNHDA and CDR2 SQIVND (reference sequence). The CDR3 nucleotides read TGTGCCAGTAGTTCCTACGGTCCCCCGGGTGGGGAAAAACTGTTTTTT. This codes for CASSSYGPPGGEKLFF.

The chain links TRBV28 to TRBJ2-7; maybe TRBD1 (7 bases). CDR1 is MDHEN and CDR2 is SYDVKM in the germline V gene. The CDR3 runs to 14 residues. Trimming left V 3 bases short and J 7 bases short, with 16 bases between. This CDR3 is CASSLGGTVEEQYF. CDR3 in DNA: TGTGCCAGCAGTTTGGGCGGGACAGTGGAAGAGCAGTACTTC.

The rearrangement links TRBV12-2 to TRBJ1-3. TRBV12-2 is noted as a pseudogene. There are 15 residues in the CDR3. CDR3 bases: TGTGCAAGTCGGGCGAGGCGGGGCTCTGGAAACACCATATATTTT. Translating gives CASRARRGSGNTIYF.

This rearrangement joins TRBV3-1 (or the pseudogene TRBV3-2) to TRBJ2-5, with a possible D match to TRBD2 (7 bases). CDR1 and CDR2 (germline): LGHDT, YNNKEL (reference sequence). Trimming stripped 0 bases from V and 1 base from J, with 18 bases between. There are 18 residues in the CDR3. The CDR3 region is CASSQDKTGGGLQETQYF. In DNA form, the CDR3 reads TGTGCCAGCAGCCAAGATAAAACGGGGGGCGGGCTCCAAGAGACCCAGTACTTC.

The V gene is TRBV7-3, the J gene TRBJ2-5, with D hard to call. Deletions cut 2 bases from V and 0 bases from J, with 4 bases between. Germline assignment: CDR1 SGHTA and CDR2 FQGTGA. The CDR3 covers 13 residues. CDR3 bases: TGTGCCAGCAGCTTATTCGACCAAGAGACCCAGTACTTC. This sequence encodes CASSLFDQETQYF.

The chain joins TRBV12-3 or TRBV12-4 to TRBJ1-1, with D tentatively TRBD1 (6 bases). The CDR3 has 13 amino acids. Trimming took off 2 bases at V and 4 bases at J, with 8 bases between the two ends. The CDR3 is CASSLRGSTEAFF. The CDR3 region has the DNA TGTGCCAGCAGTTTAAGGGGGTCCACTGAAGCTTTCTTT.

Worth noting for this clone: The same CDR3 arises from other DNA sequences in this sample as well. The J gene is TRBJ1-2, the V gene TRBV28, with a possible D match to TRBD1 (5 bases). The CDR3 is 12 amino acids. V lost 5 bases and J 4 bases, leaving 8 bases between the germline ends. The germline V gene has CDR1 MDHEN and CDR2 SYDVKM. The CDR3 is CASSLDSYGYTF. For the CDR3, the DNA is TGTGCCAGCAGTCTCGACAGCTATGGCTACACCTTC.

The chain is built from TRBV6-5 and TRBJ1-2, with 9 bases lining up with TRBD1. The germline V gene encodes CDR1 MNHEY and CDR2 SVGAGI. The junction had 4 bases not matched to a gene; V was cut back by 6 bases and J by 2 bases. This CDR3 has 14 residues. CDR3: CASRTGGDNYGYTF. In DNA form, the CDR3 reads TGTGCCAGCAGGACAGGGGGAGACAACTATGGCTACACCTTC.

This clone was counted a single time. This sample also contains other DNA sequences that code for the same CDR3. The V and J genes are TRBV20-1 and TRBJ1-1; D is unclear. Germline assignment: CDR1 DFQATT and CDR2 SNEGSKA (reference sequence). V lost 3 bases and J 0 bases, leaving 8 bases between the germline ends. The length of the CDR3 is 13 residues. The CDR3 DNA reads TGCAGTGCTAGTCGAGGTATGAACACTGAAGCTTTCTTT. Its translation is CSASRGMNTEAFF.

The chain joins TRBV7-2 to TRBJ2-7, with D possibly being TRBD2 (6 bases). Deletions cut 0 bases from V and 3 bases from J, with 12 bases between. The germline V gene encodes CDR1 SGHTA and CDR2 FQGNSA. The CDR3 has 15 residues. The DNA for the CDR3 is TGTGCCAGCAGCTTAGCCGCTAGCGAAATCTACGAGCAGTACTTC. Amino acid sequence: CASSLAASEIYEQYF.

The chain employs TRBV12-5 and TRBJ1-2; D gene uncertain. The germline V gene has CDR1 LGHNT and CDR2 FRNRAP. The CDR3 consists of 12 residues. Trimming pared 7 bases from V and 7 bases from J, leaving 13 bases between. The CDR3 region is CASDSPVRGYTF. The CDR3 region has the DNA TGTGCTAGTGATAGCCCGGTCCGTGGCTACACCTTC.

The chain recombines TRBV6-5 with TRBJ2-1, with D perhaps TRBD1 (8 bases). This CDR3 region has 14 residues. Germline loops: CDR1 MNHEY, CDR2 SVGAGI. V gave up 5 bases and J gave up 8 bases, with 16 bases separating them. The CDR3 is CASSPGGGGDEQFF. DNA of the CDR3: TGTGCCAGCAGTCCAGGGGGCGGGGGCGATGAGCAGTTCTTC.

This clone was detected once. The rearrangement joins TRBV24-1 to TRBJ1-5, with D unresolved. This CDR3 contains 14 residues. From germline, CDR1 is KGHDR and CDR2 SFDVKD. V was cut by 5 bases and J by 5 bases, with 12 bases left in between. The CDR3 spells CATSGEGVYQPQHF. CDR3 DNA: TGTGCCACCAGTGGAGAAGGAGTTTATCAGCCCCAGCATTTT.

The chain employs TRBV24-1 and TRBJ1-5; 10 positions match TRBD1. V lost 4 bases to trimming and J lost 7 bases; unmatched junction nucleotides: 6. The length of the CDR3 is 15 residues. The germline gives CDR1 KGHDR, CDR2 SFDVKD. CDR3 bases: TGTGCCACCAGTGAGGCCGGGACAGGGGAACAGCCCCAGCATTTT. This gives the protein CATSEAGTGEQPQHF.

The chain uses TRBV4-1 and TRBJ2-3; 7 bases align to TRBD2. This CDR3 spans 14 amino acids. The ends lost 4 bases at V and 3 bases at J; junction bases unmatched: 4. Looked up from germline, CDR1 is MGHRA and CDR2 is YSYEKL. CDR3 sequence: CASSPGGLTDTQYF. In DNA form, the CDR3 reads TGCGCCAGCAGCCCCGGGGGGTTGACAGATACGCAGTATTTT.

Here the CDR3 DNA reads TGTGCCAGCAGCATGGGCATGCTTGGCTCTGGAAACACCATATATTTT. Translating gives CASSMGMLGSGNTIYF. V gene TRBV7-3 combines with J gene TRBJ1-3; D uncertain. CDR3 size: 16 residues. V was cut by 5 bases and J by 0 bases, with 14 bases left in between. Germline V gene data show CDR1 as SGHTA and CDR2 as FQGTGA. The full variable domain, rest sourced from reference TRBV7-3 and TRBJ1-3, is GAGVSQTPSNKVTEKGKYVELRCDPISGHTALYWYRQSLGQGPEFLIYFQGTGAADDSGLPNDRFFAVRPEGSVSTLKIQRTERGDSAVYLCASSMGMLGSGNTIYFGEGSWLTVV.

This clone was seen a few times. This chain joins TRBV14 and TRBJ2-2; D is ambiguous. The CDR3 length is 14 residues. The germline gives CDR1 SGHDN, CDR2 FVKESK. V lost 4 bases and J 0 bases, leaving 6 bases between the germline ends. CDR3 DNA sequence: TGTGCCAGCAGCCTACAAGCGAACACCGGGGAGCTGTTTTTT. Translation: CASSLQANTGELFF.